This TCR beta chain was documented in a study of T cells in Graves' hyperthyroidism and ophthalmopathy. V was clipped by 3 bases and J by 5 bases, with 11 bases between them. Germline values: CDR1 SGDLS, CDR2 YYNGEE. The CDR3 length is 13 residues. The TCR beta CDR3 regions underwent amplification using RNA transcripts as the source. Researchers ran a first-round RT-PCR on the TCR CDR3 using the HTBI primer set. One entry per CDR3 protein results from TCRdb running MiXCR on the multiplex PCR reads. This table has some 400,000 distinct CDR3 sequences, about 19% appearing once. This clonotype showed up many times. It was uncontrolled infection, other autoimmune disease, pregnancy or lactation that excluded patients.

The material sequenced was blood. The sequence was obtained from a woman aged 18-29 years with Graves' hyperthyroidism. The rearrangement uses TRBV9 and TRBJ1-1; no definite D call. The CDR3 sequence is CASSDPWETEAFF. CDR3 sequence (DNA): TGTGCCAGCAGCGACCCCTGGGAGACTGAAGCTTTCTTT.